This TCR beta chain emerged from a study of cytomegalovirus exposure and HLA in healthy donors. Only in-frame clones appear in the TCRdb table, and some are missing; sequencing was by immunoSEQ multiplex PCR. The sample carries some 270,000 clones, just over 85% recorded once. Regarding the study as a whole: A list of 150 or so TCR beta chains associated with cytomegalovirus was given.

In regard to this clone: Its antigen remains unknown.

The TCR comes from a woman younger than 35 in good health and CMV-seronegative. The specimen was PBMCs.

CDR3 coding DNA: TGTGCCAGCAGTGGTTACCCAGCGGGAGGGCCTCACGAGCAGTACTTC. It specifies CASSGYPAGGPHEQYF. The chain uses TRBV6-1 and TRBJ2-7; 10 nucleotides match TRBD2. Trimming at V came to 4 bases and at J to 5 bases, leaving 11 bases not matched to a gene. Germline assignment: CDR1 MNHNS and CDR2 SASEGT. The CDR3 sequence is 16 residues long.